The 30 T cell receptor beta chains below all came from one sample that was sequenced in a study of T cell responses to AZD1222 COVID-19 vaccine. The table came from immunoSEQ multiplex PCR; TCRdb's copy has only in-frame clones and leaves some out. The data show some 100,000 clones, roughly 90% seen once. The sample was peripheral blood, taken 28 days after the second AZD1222 dose. The receptors stem from an adult who received the AZD1222 COVID-19 vaccine.

The rearrangement links TRBV5-1 to TRBJ2-3, with D tentatively TRBD1 or TRBD2 (5 bases each). The CDR3 covers 14 residues. V shed 3 bases and J shed 2 bases, with 10 bases lying between them. The V gene's germline CDR1 is SGHRS and CDR2 YFSETQ. The CDR3 sequence: CASSSAGTTDTQYF. Written as DNA, the CDR3 is TGCGCCAGCAGCTCAGCAGGGACCACAGATACGCAGTATTTT. The full variable domain, rest sourced from reference TRBV5-1 and TRBJ2-3, is KAGVTQTPRYLIKTRGQQVTLSCSPISGHRSVSWYQQTPGQGLQFLFEYFSETQRNKGNFPGRFSGRQFSNSRSEMNVSTLELGDSALYLCASSSAGTTDTQYFGPGTRLTVL.

The chain is built from TRBV11-3 and TRBJ2-3; D gene ambiguous. Germline CDR1 SGHNT, CDR2 YENEEA. The CDR3 sequence is 15 residues long. The V and J ends lost 1 base and 3 bases respectively, with 11 bases between them. This CDR3 is CASSLGRDSTDTQYF. CDR3 nucleotides: TGTGCCAGCAGCTTAGGCCGAGACTCGACAGATACGCAGTATTTT.

The rearrangement uses TRBV9 and TRBJ1-2; 8 bases line up with TRBD1. The CDR3 consists of 14 residues. Germline V lookup: CDR1 SGDLS, CDR2 YYNGEE. V shed 0 bases, J shed 6 bases, and the junction held 4 bases outside the gene matches. CDR3 nucleotides: TGTGCCAGCAGCGTAGGCAGGGGGCGCGATGGCTACACCTTC. It translates to CASSVGRGRDGYTF.

This clone was counted a few times. This chain joins TRBV7-2 and TRBJ2-7; 16 bases align to TRBD2. The CDR3 is 17 amino acids. Losses at the gene ends were 2 bases for V and 5 bases for J; bases not matched to a gene: 6. In germline, CDR1 is SGHTA, CDR2 FQGNSA. CDR3 sequence (DNA): TGTGCCAGCAGCTTAAGGGGACTAGCGGGGGGGCTGCACGAGCAGTACTTC. It yields the protein CASSLRGLAGGLHEQYF.

The gene calls are TRBV5-8 and TRBJ1-5; possible D gene TRBD1, 5 bases. The CDR3 length is 16 residues. The ends were cut back, 4 bases at V and 4 bases at J, with 18 bases in the middle. Per the germline V gene, CDR1 is SGHTS and CDR2 is YDEGEE. The CDR3: CASSLRGRDGNQPQHF. The CDR3 DNA is TGTGCCAGCAGCCTAAGGGGCCGGGACGGTAATCAGCCCCAGCATTTT.

At least ten counts were recorded for this clone. The rearrangement links TRBV13 to TRBJ2-7; 8 bases are shared with TRBD1. The CDR3 spans 16 residues. Trimming at V came to 5 bases and at J to 1 base, leaving 10 bases not matched to a gene. Germline loops: CDR1 PRHDT, CDR2 FYEKMQ (reference sequence). The CDR3 DNA follows: TGTGCCAGCAGCGCTAACCGGGACAGGTATTCCTACGAGCAGTACTTC. Encoded protein: CASSANRDRYSYEQYF.

Only one count was recorded for this clone. J is TRBJ2-3 and V is TRBV5-4; 12 nucleotides match TRBD2. The CDR3 has 16 residues. Losses at the gene ends were 3 bases for V and 3 bases for J; bases not matched to a gene: 5. Germline CDR1 SGHNT, CDR2 YYREEE (reference sequence). CDR3 loop: CASSWTSGMKTDTQYF. The DNA for the CDR3 is TGTGCCAGCAGCTGGACTAGCGGGATGAAAACAGATACGCAGTATTTT.

This clone was recorded only once. The chain has TRBV30 and TRBJ2-7; D gene unclear. The V gene's germline CDR1 is GTSNPN and CDR2 SVGIG (reference sequence). Trimming took 0 bases from V and 7 from J, leaving 13 bases between them. The CDR3 length is 13 residues. The DNA of the CDR3 is TGTGCCTGGAGTGTGGCTCTTACGCGGGAGCAGTACTTC. As protein: CAWSVALTREQYF.

CDR3 sequence reads: CASSRRQGHGYTF. The DNA of the CDR3 is TGTGCCAGCAGCCGGCGACAGGGTCATGGCTACACCTTC. The chain couples TRBV11-3 to TRBJ1-2, with TRBD1 matching 7 bases. The CDR3 contains 13 residues. V trimming: 5 bases; J trimming: 6 bases; junction bases outside the gene matches: 6. Germline values: CDR1 SGHNT, CDR2 YENEEA.

The V call is TRBV5-1, the J call TRBJ2-6, with D unresolved. Germline CDR1 is SGHRS and CDR2 is YFSETQ. This CDR3 is 18 amino acids long. Deletions cut 0 bases from V and 2 bases from J, with 15 bases between. CDR3 in amino acids: CASSLVAGVGTGANVLTF. DNA of the CDR3: TGCGCCAGCAGCTTGGTCGCAGGTGTGGGGACTGGGGCCAACGTCCTGACTTTC.

The chain joins TRBV2 to TRBJ1-1; 7 nucleotides align to TRBD1. Per the germline V gene, CDR1 is SNHLY and CDR2 is FYNNEI. After removal of 6 bases from V and 2 bases from J, the junction contained 27 bases not matched to a gene. This CDR3 has 21 amino acids. CDR3 loop: CASRDPPEGGRGALVNTEAFF. The CDR3 DNA follows: TGTGCCAGCAGAGACCCTCCGGAAGGGGGCAGGGGCGCATTGGTAAACACTGAAGCTTTCTTT.

This clone came up once. This chain joins TRBV11-3 and TRBJ2-7; D unclear. This CDR3 region has 13 residues. Germline V CDR1 and CDR2: SGHNT, YENEEA. The ends were cut back, 1 base at V and 0 bases at J, with 4 bases in the middle. In DNA, the CDR3 is TGTGCCAGCAGCTTAGTATCCTCCTACGAGCAGTACTTC. Its translation is CASSLVSSYEQYF. Variable domain in full (rest from reference TRBV11-3 and TRBJ2-7): EAGVVQSPRYKIIEKKQPVAFWCNPISGHNTLYWYLQNLGQGPELLIRYENEEAVDDSQLPKDRFSAERLKGVDSTLKIQPAELGDSAVYLCASSLVSSYEQYFGPGTRLTVT.

The chain is built from TRBV4-1 and TRBJ1-1, with a weak D call TRBD1 (5 bases). The CDR3 extends over 15 amino acids. In germline, CDR1 is MGHRA, CDR2 YSYEKL. V lost 1 base and J 5 bases, leaving 14 bases between the germline ends. CDR3 bases: TGCGCCAGCAGCCAAGGGCCAGCGGGGCGGACTGAAGCTTTCTTT. This gives the protein CASSQGPAGRTEAFF.

The V and J genes are TRBV5-1 and TRBJ2-2; the D gene is possibly TRBD1 (6 bases). V lost 2 bases to trimming and J lost 1 base, with 9 bases between them. The CDR3 is 15 amino acids. From germline, CDR1 is SGHRS and CDR2 YFSETQ. For the CDR3, the DNA is TGCGCCAGCAGCTTCGGACAGTTGAACACCGGGGAGCTGTTTTTT. It specifies CASSFGQLNTGELFF.

The V call is TRBV5-6, the J call TRBJ1-4, with D uncertain. V lost 0 bases and J 7 bases, leaving 7 bases between the germline ends. The V gene's germline CDR1 is SGHDT and CDR2 YYEEEE. The CDR3 runs 13 residues. CDR3 bases: TGTGCCAGCAGCTTGGCCTTTGTTGAAAAACTGTTTTTT. It encodes CASSLAFVEKLFF.

The chain combines TRBV7-3 with TRBJ2-3; D gene uncertain. CDR3 length equals 16 residues. Trimming took 3 bases from V and 1 from J, leaving 14 bases between them. Germline values: CDR1 SGHTA, CDR2 FQGTGA. The DNA for the CDR3 is TGTGCCAGCAGCTTTTCTCCGACCGTCGGCACAGATACGCAGTATTTT. The encoded protein is CASSFSPTVGTDTQYF.

The rearrangement links TRBV24-1 to TRBJ1-2; 7 bases agree with TRBD1. CDR3 length: 14 amino acids. The ends lost 7 bases at V and 2 bases at J; junction bases unmatched: 6. From germline, CDR1 is KGHDR and CDR2 SFDVKD. For the CDR3, the DNA is TGTGCCACCAGGGCAGGGGGTGTGAACTATGGCTACACCTTC. Its translation: CATRAGGVNYGYTF.

V usage is TRBV28 and J usage is TRBJ2-7, with TRBD1 identical over 9 bases. From germline, CDR1 is MDHEN and CDR2 SYDVKM. This CDR3 contains 15 residues. V shed 4 bases, J shed 2 bases, and the junction held 6 bases outside the gene matches. CDR3 coding DNA: TGTGCCAGCAGTTCGGGGACAGGGAGTCCCTACGAGCAGTACTTC. Translated: CASSSGTGSPYEQYF.

This clone was seen once. V and J are TRBV2 and TRBJ2-7; TRBD1 agrees at 10 bases. V lost 5 bases and J lost 4; bases outside the gene matches: 5. Germline-derived CDR1 and CDR2 are SNHLY and FYNNEI. This CDR3 has 14 residues. CDR3 protein: CASSPTGGAYEQYF. The DNA for the CDR3 is TGTGCCAGCAGTCCGACAGGGGGCGCTTACGAGCAGTACTTC.

The chain recombines TRBV4-1 with TRBJ2-7, with TRBD1 matching 9 bases. Germline CDR1 is MGHRA and CDR2 is YSYEKL. The trim removed 4 bases at V and 4 bases at J, leaving 8 bases unmatched. The CDR3 loop spans 15 amino acids. CDR3 coding DNA: TGCGCCAGCAGCCTACAGGGGGCACCACTTTACGAGCAGTACTTC. Translating gives CASSLQGAPLYEQYF.

This chain connects TRBV24-1 to TRBJ2-1; TRBD2 matches 14 bases. CDR1 is KGHDR, CDR2 SFDVKD, per germline. The CDR3 has 16 residues. J was trimmed by 7 bases and V by 4 bases; bases with no gene match: 5. For the CDR3, the DNA is TGTGCCACCAGTGACCTCGGACTAGCGGGAGGAAATGAGCAGTTCTTC. This translates into CATSDLGLAGGNEQFF.

V usage is TRBV7-2 and J usage is TRBJ1-1; 7 nucleotides agree with TRBD1. V dropped 2 bases and J dropped 3; count of bases not matched to a gene: 3. Germline V gives CDR1 SGHTA, CDR2 FQGNSA. CDR3 length: 14 amino acids. In nucleotides, the CDR3 is TGTGCCAGCAGCTTACAGGGGGGGTACACTGAAGCTTTCTTT. Amino acids: CASSLQGGYTEAFF.

This clone has just one count. The rearrangement joins TRBV30 to TRBJ1-5; 8 bases match TRBD1. The junction had 2 bases not matched to a gene; V was cut back by 4 bases and J by 3 bases. The CDR3 is made up of 13 amino acids. CDR1 is GTSNPN and CDR2 is SVGIG in the germline V gene (reference sequence). The CDR3 reads CAWNRGDNQPQHF. The CDR3 nucleotides read TGTGCCTGGAACAGGGGGGACAATCAGCCCCAGCATTTT. The full variable domain, its missing parts supplied by reference TRBV30 and TRBJ1-5, is SQTIHQWPATLVQPVGSPLSLECTVEGTSNPNLYWYRQAAGRGLQLLFYSVGIGQISSEVPQNLSASRPQDRQFILSSKKLLLSDSGFYLCAWNRGDNQPQHFGDGTRLSIL.

This sequence joins TRBV27 and TRBJ2-2, with D unresolved. Germline CDR1 is MNHEY and CDR2 is SMNVEV (reference sequence). This CDR3 spans 13 amino acids. V was cut by 0 bases and J by 8 bases, with 7 bases left in between. CDR3 amino acids: CASSLSRIGELFF. CDR3 DNA sequence: TGTGCCAGCAGTTTATCCCGGATAGGGGAGCTGTTTTTT.

The rearrangement joins TRBV27 to TRBJ1-1, with 11 bases matching TRBD1. The CDR3 is 19 residues long. Trimming removed 4 bases from V and 3 bases from J; junction bases left unmatched: 16. CDR1 and CDR2 from the germline V gene are MNHEY and SMNVEV (reference sequence). DNA of the CDR3: TGTGCCAGCAGTTATCCGAAGACCGGACAGGGGGCGTTTTACACTGAAGCTTTCTTT. It specifies CASSYPKTGQGAFYTEAFF.

Concerning this clone: An end of the junction does not agree with germline; a read error may underlie this. CDR3 DNA sequence: TGTGCCAGCAGTTACCCGAAAGACCCACTCTTC. This codes for CASSYPKDPLF. The chain links TRBV6-6 to TRBJ2-1; D uncertain. The CDR3 consists of 11 residues. The germline V gene has CDR1 MNHNY and CDR2 SVGAGI (reference sequence).

The chain joins TRBV9 to TRBJ1-5, with 7 bases fitting TRBD1. The CDR3 loop spans 14 amino acids. The J segment lost 5 bases and the V segment lost 0 bases, leaving 2 bases of the junction unmatched. Germline CDR1 reads SGDLS; CDR2 reads YYNGEE. The CDR3 DNA follows: TGTGCCAGCAGCGTAGGAGGGGGCGATCAGCCCCAGCATTTT. Its translation: CASSVGGGDQPQHF.

This clone has just a few counts. The chain carries TRBV4-1 and TRBJ2-7, with TRBD2 as a possible D gene (5 bases). Per germline, CDR1 MGHRA and CDR2 YSYEKL. V was pared by 1 base and J by 3 bases, with 16 bases between. The CDR3 covers 16 residues. The CDR3 protein is CASSQVMAGGNYEQYF. CDR3 nucleotide sequence: TGCGCCAGCAGCCAAGTTATGGCAGGAGGAAACTACGAGCAGTACTTC.

This clone appeared a single time. The CDR3 DNA follows: TGTGCCAGCAGCTTTTCGGGGGGCCCAGATACGCAGTATTTT. It translates to CASSFSGGPDTQYF. The V gene is TRBV7-2, the J gene TRBJ2-3; maybe TRBD2 (7 bases). CDR1 and CDR2 (germline): SGHTA, FQGNSA. The ends were cut back, 3 bases at V and 4 bases at J, with 11 bases in the middle. This CDR3 has 14 amino acids.

This clone appeared a single time. J is TRBJ2-2 and V is TRBV3-1 (or the pseudogene TRBV3-2); maybe TRBD1 (5 bases). V lost 0 bases and J 6 bases, leaving 20 bases between the germline ends. Germline loops: CDR1 LGHDT, CDR2 YNNKEL (reference sequence). This CDR3 region has 18 residues. CDR3 region: CASSQESRQGFLSGELFF. The CDR3 DNA reads TGTGCCAGCAGCCAAGAGTCCAGGCAGGGCTTTTTGTCCGGGGAGCTGTTTTTT.